This T cell receptor (beta chain) originates from a study of blood T cell repertoires in COVID-19. Overall study: Samples of COVID-19 (acute and convalescent) were obtained from the United States, Italy and Spain. Sample material is recorded as cDNA or gDNA derived from T cells, B-cell-depleted T cells, or PBMCs.

This CDR3 has 16 amino acids. The ends lost 1 base at V and 2 bases at J; junction bases unmatched: 0. Germline lookup yields CDR1 LGHNT and CDR2 FRNRAP. In the source study's methods: It was from reference gene primer amplification that nucleated cell counts were estimated. Sequencing was performed with immunoSEQ multiplex PCR; in TCRdb, only in-frame clones are kept and a portion is missing. V and J calls and clone size are given by that table; D and trimming were obtained from the DNA. The data show approximately 140,000 clones, roughly 84% seen once. This TCR was recovered from a man in his 70s with acute or convalescent COVID-19. The sequenced material came from peripheral blood. The V and J genes are TRBV12-5 and TRBJ2-5, with 14 bases fitting TRBD2. CDR3 in amino acids: CASGLGLAGGQETQYF. CDR3 bases: TGTGCTAGTGGTTTGGGACTAGCGGGGGGGCAAGAGACCCAGTACTTC.